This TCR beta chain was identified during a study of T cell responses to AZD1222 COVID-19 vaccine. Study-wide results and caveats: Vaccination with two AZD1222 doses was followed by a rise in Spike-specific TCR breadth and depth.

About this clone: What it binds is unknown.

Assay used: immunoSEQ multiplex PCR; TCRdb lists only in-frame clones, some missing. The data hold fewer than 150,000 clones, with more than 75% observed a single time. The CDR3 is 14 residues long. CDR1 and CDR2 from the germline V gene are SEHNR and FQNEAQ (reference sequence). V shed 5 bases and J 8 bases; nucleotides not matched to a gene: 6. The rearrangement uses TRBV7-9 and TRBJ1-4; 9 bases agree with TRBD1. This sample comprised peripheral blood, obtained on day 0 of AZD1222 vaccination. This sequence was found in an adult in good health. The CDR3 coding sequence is TGTGCCAGCAGCCTACAGGGGGCGAGGGAAAAACTGTTTTTT. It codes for CASSLQGAREKLFF. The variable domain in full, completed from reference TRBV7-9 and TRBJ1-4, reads DTGVSQNPRHKITKRGQNVTFRCDPISEHNRLYWYRQTLGQGPEFLTYFQNEAQLEKSRLLSDRFSAERPKGSFSTLEIQRTEQGDSAMYLCASSLQGAREKLFFGSGTQLSVL.